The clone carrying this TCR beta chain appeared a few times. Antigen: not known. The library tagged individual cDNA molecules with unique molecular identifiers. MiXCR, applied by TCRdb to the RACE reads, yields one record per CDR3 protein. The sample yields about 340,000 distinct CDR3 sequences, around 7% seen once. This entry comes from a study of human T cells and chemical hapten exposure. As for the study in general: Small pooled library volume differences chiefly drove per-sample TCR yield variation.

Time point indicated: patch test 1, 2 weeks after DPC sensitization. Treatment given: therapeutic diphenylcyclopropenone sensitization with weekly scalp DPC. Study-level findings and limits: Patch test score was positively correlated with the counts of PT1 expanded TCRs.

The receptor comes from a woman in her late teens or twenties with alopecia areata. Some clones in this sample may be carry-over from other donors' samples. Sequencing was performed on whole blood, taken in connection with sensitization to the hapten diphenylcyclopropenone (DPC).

The CDR3 bases are TGCAGTGCGATGCAACAGGTCTATCAGCCCCAGCATTTT. Translation: CSAMQQVYQPQHF. The chain uses TRBV20-1 and TRBJ1-5; D may be TRBD1 (5 bases). Germline CDR1 and CDR2: DFQATT and SNEGSKA (reference sequence). There are 13 residues in the CDR3. The V end was cut by 6 bases, the J end by 5 bases, with 14 bases between.